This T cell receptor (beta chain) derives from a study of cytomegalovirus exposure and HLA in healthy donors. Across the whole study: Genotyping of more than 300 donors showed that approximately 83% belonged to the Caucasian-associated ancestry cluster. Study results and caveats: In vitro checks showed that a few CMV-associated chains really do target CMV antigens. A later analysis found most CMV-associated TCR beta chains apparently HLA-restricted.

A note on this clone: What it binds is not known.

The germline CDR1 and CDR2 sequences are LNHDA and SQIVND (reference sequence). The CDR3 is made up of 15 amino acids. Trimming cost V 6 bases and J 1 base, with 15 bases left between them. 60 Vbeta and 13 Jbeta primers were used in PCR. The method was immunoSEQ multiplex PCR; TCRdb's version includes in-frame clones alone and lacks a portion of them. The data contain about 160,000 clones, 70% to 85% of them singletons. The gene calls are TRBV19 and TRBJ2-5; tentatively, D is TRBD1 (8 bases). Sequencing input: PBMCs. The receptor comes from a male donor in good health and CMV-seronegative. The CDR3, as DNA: TGTGCCAGTAGCACAGGGGGGGGGACCCAAGAGACCCAGTACTTC. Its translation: CASSTGGGTQETQYF.